A single T cell receptor (beta chain) is shown here with its context. In this sample, this clonotype turned up a few times. Its antigen target is currently unknown. Base qualities are not recorded, but no much larger clone differs from it by a single base. RNA was extracted using the RNeasy kit, and roughly 0.5 to 1 ug of the RNA was reverse transcribed with random hexamers. TCR beta CDR3 regions were amplified with the immunoSEQ multiplex PCR assay covering 54 Vbeta and 13 Jbeta segments. To correct PCR amplification bias, a synthetic template baseline was used for both primer optimization and computational correction. The authors' analysis ran thus. Reads were annotated to V, D and J genes according to IMGT and were analyzed with immunoSEQ Analyzer, with only productive sequences retained. Clonality was computed as one minus Shannon entropy normalized by log2 of the number of productive unique sequences. For each patient and control, public and private clones were evaluated among the 100 most prevalent clones. Clones were defined as Susac-specific when absent from the healthy and MS cohorts, from fewer than 1,300 published viral clones and from other ImmuneACCESS disease sequences. The public reads were reanalyzed by TCRdb: fastp trimming at Q25, MiXCR alignment, in-frame beta chains only. Under each unique CDR3 protein, matching rows form one entry showing the most common genes and DNA. TCRdb's processing, not the study's, gives the V and J calls here. This sample has about 400,000 distinct CDR3 sequences in its table, and approximately 85% of those were observed once. The ten largest clones represent 0.09% to 0.15% of the sample.

CDR1 is given as SGHKS and CDR2 as YYEKEE, both from the germline V gene (reference sequence). Measured from the cysteine to the phenylalanine, the CDR3 is 15 residues long. Kept here is only the CDR3 DNA, which spans 45 bases and is read in frame from base 1. At the junction V is shortened by 1 base and J by 4 bases; bases outside the gene matches: 8. The entry originates in a study of CD8 T cells in Susac syndrome (dated by TCRdb to between 2018 and 2021). As for the study more broadly: Whether CD8+ T cell activation and differentiation in Susac syndrome was antigen driven was tested using repertoire sequencing. Clonality of the CD8+ T cell repertoire was compared between around eleven healthy donors, 14 Susac syndrome patients and about 15 multiple sclerosis patients. Summary of the overall study and its limitations: The number of individuals in the TCR sequencing and HLA analysis was acknowledged as relatively small.

Peripheral blood CD8+ and CD4+ T cells from healthy donors, Susac syndrome patients and multiple sclerosis patients were profiled using high-throughput TCR beta sequencing. Treatment-naive patients with stable or active relapsing-remitting disease fulfilling revised McDonald criteria were used as multiple sclerosis controls. Bulk CD8+ and CD4+ T cells were purified magnetically by negative isolation, whereas CD8+ TEMRA cells were enriched by FACS. Blood was drawn into EDTA tubes, processed within 24 hours, and PBMCs were isolated by density gradient centrifugation. PBMCs intended for TCR sequencing were cryopreserved in liquid nitrogen and thawed later in a water bath at 37 degrees C. A purity of at least 90% was achieved for sorted or isolated CD4+, CD8+ and CD8+ TEMRA cells.

This receptor was taken from a human donor with multiple sclerosis. The chain is made from TRBV5-5 and TRBJ2-7, with TRBD1 identical over 7 junction bases. The sample taken for sequencing was CD8+ T cells from PBMCs. This receptor has the CDR3 CASSLLPGGSYEQYF. The sequenced DNA is TGTGCCAGCAGCTTGCTGCCAGGGGGATCGTACGAGCAGTACTTC. Beyond the CDR3, the reference TRBV5-5 and TRBJ2-7 genes provide the residues; the full variable domain reads: DAGVTQSPTHLIKTRGQQVTLRCSPISGHKSVSWYQQVLGQGPQFIFQYYEKEERGRGNFPDRFSARQFPNYSSELNVNALLLGDSALYLCASSLLPGGSYEQYFGPGTRLTVT.